This T cell receptor beta chain is from a study of T cells in Graves' hyperthyroidism and ophthalmopathy. With respect to this clonotype: Its antigen is undetermined.

Template material for amplifying TCR beta CDR3 regions consisted of RNA transcripts. The HTBI primer set drove a first-round RT-PCR of the TCR CDR3. Each CDR3 protein is one row after TCRdb ran MiXCR on the multiplex PCR reads. In the table there are 550,000 to 700,000 distinct CDR3 sequences, 40% to 55% of which are singletons. Uncontrolled infection, other autoimmune disease, pregnancy or lactation led to exclusion. General observations from the study: Ophthalmopathy was distinguished from stable hyperthyroidism by 13 V-J signatures. Most expanded thyroid clonotypes above 0.001 recurred in blood. The model anticipated ophthalmopathy a median about 6.5 months pre-onset.

V dropped 6 bases and J dropped 3 bases, with 15 bases sitting between them. CDR3 size: 14 residues. CDR1 MNHNS and CDR2 SASEGT come from the germline V gene. This rearrangement joins TRBV6-1 to TRBJ2-7; a weak D match, TRBD2 (6 bases). The TCR originated in an adult woman with Graves' disease, either hyperthyroidism or ophthalmopathy (not recorded which). Specimen: peripheral blood or thyroid tissue (not recorded which). The CDR3 sequence is CASRNLATSYEQYF. The CDR3 coding sequence is TGTGCCAGCAGGAACCTAGCGACAAGCTACGAGCAGTACTTC.